The clone carrying this T cell receptor beta chain was detected ten times or more. These data are taken from a study of T cells in Graves' hyperthyroidism and ophthalmopathy. Looked up from germline, CDR1 is DFQATT and CDR2 is SNEGSKA (reference sequence). The CDR3 runs to 14 residues. Deletions cut 1 base from V and 0 bases from J, with 7 bases between. TCR beta CDR3 regions were amplified from RNA transcripts. The HTBI primer set drove a first-round RT-PCR of the TCR CDR3. MiXCR was run by TCRdb on the multiplex PCR reads, yielding one entry per CDR3 protein. The sample records around 350,000 distinct CDR3 sequences, roughly 15% being singletons.

This TCR was sampled from a woman in her fifties or sixties with Graves' ophthalmopathy. The specimen sequenced was blood. The chain has TRBV20-1 and TRBJ2-1, with a possible D match to TRBD2 (6 bases). The CDR3 loop reads CSARGTNSYNEQFF. In DNA, the CDR3 is TGCAGTGCTAGAGGGACTAACTCCTACAATGAGCAGTTCTTC.